This T cell receptor (beta chain) was identified in a study of neoadjuvant nivolumab and ipilimumab in lung cancer. The CDR3 is made up of 15 amino acids. The germline CDR1 and CDR2 sequences are MNHEY and SVGAGI. The ends were cut back, 2 bases at V and 3 bases at J, with 11 bases in the middle. Profiled with immunoSEQ multiplex PCR; TCRdb holds only in-frame clones, not every one. In the table there are 15,000 to 20,000 clones, around 82% of which are singletons. This receptor was obtained from an adult with non-small cell lung cancer. The gene calls are TRBV6-5 and TRBJ2-1, with D perhaps being TRBD1 or TRBD2 (5 bases each). Source: tumor tissue, taken after neoadjuvant nivolumab, alone or with ipilimumab, at or shortly before surgery. The CDR3, as DNA: TGTGCCAGCAGTTACGACCGGGGCCTCTACAATGAGCAGTTCTTC. Its protein is CASSYDRGLYNEQFF.